This is a list of T cell receptor beta chains from one sample in a study of blood T cell repertoires in COVID-19. Using immunoSEQ multiplex PCR, the repertoire was profiled, and TCRdb retains in-frame clones only, with some absent. This sample carries about 300,000 clones, roughly 88% of them seen once, and the ten largest clones take about 1.7%. What was sequenced was peripheral blood. These receptors were obtained from a woman aged 45 to 65 with acute or convalescent COVID-19. CDR3s include the opening cysteine and the closing phenylalanine or tryptophan. The order of the fields is D gene, J gene, clone size, V gene, CDR3 protein, CDR3 DNA. A D gene is named only where the DNA matches it firmly. Clone size is not always given. Where it is, it says once, few, many or a class for expanded clones.

>.|TRBJ2-1|.|TRBV19
CASTPGGGSTYNEQFF
TGTGCCAGTACCCCTGGGGGCGGGAGCACCTACAATGAGCAGTTCTTC
>TRBD1|TRBJ2-7|.|TRBV6-5
CASSTGGGPYEQYF
TGTGCCAGCAGCACAGGGGGCGGCCCCTACGAGCAGTACTTC
>TRBD2|TRBJ2-1|.|TRBV6-2/TRBV6-3
CASSYGLAGDGEQFF
TGTGCCAGCAGTTACGGACTAGCGGGAGACGGTGAGCAGTTCTTC
>TRBD1|TRBJ1-1|.|TRBV7-2
CASSQRDRGRTEAFF
TGTGCCAGCAGCCAACGGGACAGGGGGCGGACTGAAGCTTTCTTT
>.|TRBJ1-1|.|TRBV29-1
CSVLGEMNTEAFF
TGCAGCGTCCTCGGAGAAATGAACACTGAAGCTTTCTTT
>TRBD1|TRBJ1-1|.|TRBV7-2
CASRRDSWPSF
TGTGCCAGCAGAAGGGACAGTTGGCCTTCCTTT
>.|TRBJ2-2|.|TRBV28
CASTGGANTGELFF
TGTGCCAGCACCGGAGGGGCGAACACCGGGGAGCTGTTTTTT
>.|TRBJ2-7|.|TRBV11-2
CASSLRSAGTYEQYF
TGTGCCAGCAGCTTAAGATCGGCAGGGACCTACGAGCAGTACTTC
>.|TRBJ1-5|once|TRBV5-1
CASSPQGWNQPQHF
TGCGCCAGCAGCCCGCAGGGGTGGAATCAGCCCCAGCATTTT
>.|TRBJ2-1|.|TRBV27
CASSILPGFSSSYNEQFF
TGTGCCAGCAGTATACTACCGGGATTCTCTTCCTCCTACAATGAGCAGTTCTTC
>.|TRBJ1-2|.|TRBV28
CASSFTPRAGYTF
TGTGCCAGCAGTTTTACACCGAGGGCTGGCTACACCTTC
>.|TRBJ1-1|.|TRBV25-1
CASSGPRRGTEAFF
TGTGCCAGCAGTGGACCCCGGAGGGGCACTGAAGCTTTCTTT
>TRBD2|TRBJ2-1|.|TRBV28
CASSLSLRRGDYNEQFF
TGTGCCAGCAGTTTATCGCTCAGACGGGGGGACTACAATGAGCAGTTCTTC
>.|TRBJ1-2|.|TRBV12-2
CASRLGGGSRYGYTF
TGTGCAAGTCGCTTAGGAGGAGGGTCGAGGTATGGCTACACCTTC
>TRBD2|TRBJ2-3|.|TRBV5-1
CASSTGTRSGADTQYF
TGCGCCAGCAGCACCGGGACTAGGTCGGGCGCAGATACGCAGTATTTT
>.|TRBJ1-1|.|TRBV18
CASSPTFVDTEAFF
TGTGCCAGCTCACCAACATTTGTGGACACTGAAGCTTTCTTT
>TRBD2|TRBJ2-1|few|TRBV5-1
CASSPSGTTYYNEQFF
TGCGCCAGCAGCCCCTCTGGGACTACCTACTACAATGAGCAGTTCTTC
>TRBD2|TRBJ2-1|.|TRBV27
CASSSGTSGNEQFF
TGTGCCAGCAGTTCCGGGACTAGCGGGAACGAGCAGTTCTTC
>.|TRBJ1-2|.|TRBV18
CASSPPGLLGRASGYTF
TGTGCCAGCTCACCACCGGGGCTCCTGGGGAGGGCCAGTGGCTACACCTTC
>.|TRBJ1-1|once|TRBV28
CASTVTAGMNTEAFF
TGTGCCAGCACCGTTACGGCAGGGATGAACACTGAAGCTTTCTTT
>.|TRBJ1-3|.|TRBV18
CASSSTQGNTIYF
TGTGCCAGCTCATCGACACAGGGAAACACCATATATTTT
>.|TRBJ2-2|.|TRBV19
CASSIVRSSGANTGELFF
TGTGCCAGTAGTATAGTCAGAAGTAGCGGAGCAAACACCGGGGAGCTGTTTTTT
>TRBD2|TRBJ2-1|.|TRBV6-2/TRBV6-3
CASSYPFRLAGRRNEQFF
TGTGCCAGCAGTTATCCTTTCCGACTAGCGGGACGGAGGAATGAGCAGTTCTTC
>.|TRBJ1-2|.|TRBV10-3
CAISESKGFDYGYTF
TGTGCCATCAGTGAGTCGAAGGGGTTTGACTATGGCTACACCTTC
>.|TRBJ1-5|.|TRBV3-1/TRBV3-2
CASSQDSGSGQPQHF
TGTGCCAGCAGCCAAGATTCGGGGTCAGGACAGCCCCAGCATTTT
>.|TRBJ2-1|once|TRBV3-1/TRBV3-2
CASSQGLGDEQFF
TGTGCCAGCAGCCAAGGCCTGGGCGATGAGCAGTTCTTC
>.|TRBJ1-4|.|TRBV2
CASSPPRGKVEKLFF
TGTGCCAGCAGCCCCCCCAGGGGTAAGGTTGAAAAACTGTTTTTT
>TRBD2|TRBJ2-7|.|TRBV3-1/TRBV3-2
CASSRGGGDGSYEQYF
TGTGCCAGCAGCCGCGGGGGTGGGGACGGGTCCTACGAGCAGTACTTC
>.|TRBJ2-7|.|TRBV7-8
CASSLATGSYEQYF
TGTGCCAGCAGCTTAGCGACAGGTTCCTACGAGCAGTACTTC
>TRBD2|TRBJ2-1|.|TRBV28
CASSFGGRLANEQFF
TGTGCCAGCAGTTTCGGCGGGAGGCTTGCCAATGAGCAGTTCTTC
>.|TRBJ1-2|.|TRBV23-1
CASRGASNYGYTF
TGCGCCAGCAGGGGCGCCAGTAACTATGGCTACACCTTC
>.|TRBJ2-3|.|TRBV6-4
CASSLGRDPDTQYF
TGTGCCAGCAGCCTGGGGCGGGACCCAGATACGCAGTATTTT
>.|TRBJ2-5|once|TRBV9
CASSPGQQETQYF
TGTGCCAGCAGCCCCGGACAGCAAGAGACCCAGTACTTC
>TRBD2|TRBJ2-7|.|TRBV28
CASRTGLAGGPSEQYF
TGTGCCAGCAGAACCGGACTAGCGGGAGGGCCTAGCGAGCAGTACTTC
>.|TRBJ2-3|.|TRBV5-1
CASSLRTDTDTQYF
TGCGCCAGCAGCTTGAGGACAGACACAGATACGCAGTATTTT
>TRBD2|TRBJ2-3|.|TRBV24-1
CATSDSSGSGDTQYF
TGTGCCACCAGTGATTCTAGCGGGAGTGGGGATACGCAGTATTTT
>TRBD2|TRBJ2-7|.|TRBV9
CASSAGGEQYF
TGTGCCAGCAGCGCCGGGGGGGAGCAGTACTTC
>TRBD1|TRBJ1-2|.|TRBV5-1
CASSLMTGGSEGYTF
TGCGCCAGCAGCTTGATGACAGGGGGATCGGAGGGCTACACCTTC
>TRBD1|TRBJ1-1|.|TRBV29-1
CSVEELGWDRNTEAFF
TGCAGCGTTGAAGAATTAGGTTGGGACAGGAACACTGAAGCTTTCTTT
>TRBD2|TRBJ2-3|.|TRBV30
CAWRSGLAEDTQYF
TGTGCCTGGAGGTCGGGACTAGCGGAAGATACGCAGTATTTT
>TRBD2|TRBJ2-7|.|TRBV10-3
CAIGPSGDYEQYF
TGTGCCATCGGCCCTAGCGGAGACTACGAGCAGTACTTC
>.|TRBJ1-1|.|TRBV6-1
CASSEDGRLNTEAFF
TGTGCCAGCAGTGAAGATGGCAGATTGAACACTGAAGCTTTCTTT
>.|TRBJ2-3|.|TRBV7-6
CASSLGLADTQYF
TGTGCCAGCAGCTTAGGACTAGCAGATACGCAGTATTTT
>.|TRBJ1-2|.|TRBV19
CASSPRGGEFYGYTF
TGTGCCAGTAGTCCCCGAGGCGGGGAATTCTATGGCTACACCTTC
>.|TRBJ1-3|.|TRBV6-6
CASSRSTARGLLYSGNTIYF
TGTGCCAGCAGTCGCTCGACAGCACGAGGCTTGCTGTACTCTGGAAACACCATATATTTT
>.|TRBJ2-7|.|TRBV3-1/TRBV3-2
CASSSVERAEQYF
TGTGCCAGCAGCTCCGTTGAGCGCGCAGAGCAGTACTTC
>TRBD1|TRBJ2-7|.|TRBV11-1
CASSYEAGTDIYEQYF
TGTGCCAGCAGCTATGAGGCAGGGACAGATATTTACGAGCAGTACTTC
>TRBD1|TRBJ1-1|few|TRBV6-5
CASSSPGQPNTEAFF
TGTGCCAGCAGTTCCCCGGGACAGCCGAACACTGAAGCTTTCTTT
>TRBD1|TRBJ2-7|.|TRBV27
CASRQPGTATYEQYF
TGTGCCAGCAGGCAACCCGGGACAGCAACCTACGAGCAGTACTTC
>TRBD2|TRBJ2-7|.|TRBV5-1
CASSFRTSGSYEQYF
TGCGCCAGCAGCTTTAGGACTAGCGGGAGCTACGAGCAGTACTTC
>.|TRBJ1-4|.|TRBV5-6
CASSLFSGTNEKLFF
TGTGCCAGCAGCTTGTTTTCAGGGACTAATGAAAAACTGTTTTTT
>.|TRBJ1-5|.|TRBV7-2
CASSSTGLLSYQPQHF
TGTGCCAGCAGCTCAACGGGACTCCTATCTTATCAGCCCCAGCATTTT
>TRBD1|TRBJ1-5|.|TRBV30
CAWGPGTGFNQPQHF
TGTGCCTGGGGACCCGGGACAGGGTTCAATCAGCCCCAGCATTTT
>.|TRBJ1-1|.|TRBV7-2
CASSFGGAREAFF
TGTGCCAGCAGCTTTGGGGGGGCCAGGGAAGCTTTCTTT
>TRBD1|TRBJ1-2|.|TRBV7-2
CASSLVRTGNYGYTF
TGTGCCAGCAGCTTAGTAAGGACAGGAAACTATGGCTACACCTTC
>.|TRBJ2-1|.|TRBV15
CATSRDRGAEQFF
TGTGCCACCAGCAGAGATCGGGGGGCTGAGCAGTTCTTC